This TCR beta chain was obtained from a study of shared clonotypes between healthy human individuals. Study at large: The cohort had a couple of women and a few men, ages 18 to 49.

Running of the assay took place at deep level. Generated by immunoSEQ multiplex PCR, the TCRdb table keeps only in-frame clones and is missing some. Counted here are some 1,900,000 clones, approximately 94% occurring once; the ten biggest clones make up more than 0.95%. CD45RO-negative, CCR7-selected cells formed the naive CD8 fraction, which excluded terminally differentiated effector memory CD45RA+ cells. This clone was seen a single time. Its antigen is not identified. Overall study results and limits: Among donors, clonotype sharing was expected to be affected by sequencing depth.

The receptor was derived from a man younger than 30 in good health. The sample consisted of naive CD8+ T cells sorted from blood.

The CDR3 DNA reads TGTGCCAGCAGTTACTCGAGGTCTGCCCACAATGAGCAGTTCTTC. Translated, it gives CASSYSRSAHNEQFF. The chain couples TRBV6-5 to TRBJ2-1; the D is unclear. This CDR3 region has 15 residues. Germline assignment: CDR1 MNHEY and CDR2 SVGAGI. Trimming left V 0 bases short and J 5 bases short, with 11 bases between.